The T cell receptor beta chain under discussion was sequenced for a study of cytomegalovirus exposure and HLA in healthy donors. Points on this clone: The target antigen is unknown.

In germline, CDR1 is WNHNN, CDR2 SYGVQD (reference sequence). V lost 7 bases and J lost 1, with 10 bases in between. The CDR3 length is 13 residues. 13 Jbeta primers and 60 Vbeta primers were used for the PCR. Profiled with immunoSEQ multiplex PCR; TCRdb holds only in-frame clones, not every one. The sample lists about 86,000 clones, more than 65% occurring once. Findings and caveats of the study: The classifier reportedly diagnosed cytomegalovirus status with high specificity and sensitivity. Later on, analysis showed that most CMV-associated TCR beta chains appeared to be HLA-restricted.

The TCR comes from a man aged 55 to 70 in good health and CMV-seronegative. The chain carries TRBV10-1 and TRBJ2-5, with D tentatively TRBD2 (6 bases). Input material: PBMCs. The CDR3: CASTPGLQETQYF. The DNA for the CDR3 is TGCGCCAGCACCCCGGGACTCCAAGAGACCCAGTACTTC.